This T cell receptor (beta chain) comes out of a study of CD8 T cells in Susac syndrome. Overall study results and limits: Among active patients and in TEMRA cells, CD8+ clonal expansion in Susac reached its peak.

Random hexamers were used to reverse transcribe the RNA input (about 0.45 to 1 ug). TCR beta CDR3 was amplified by immunoSEQ multiplex PCR. This amplification extended across 54 Vbeta and 13 Jbeta segments. TCRdb recomputed calls from the immunoSEQ multiplex PCR reads with MiXCR, one row per CDR3 protein. Among some 75,000 distinct CDR3 sequences listed, about 94% were seen once. Sequencing targeted TCR beta in blood CD8+ and CD4+ T cells. In Susac syndrome patients, recently defined diagnostic criteria for definite or probable disease were met. This CDR3 is 13 amino acids long. Germline V gene lookup returns CDR1 SGHNT and CDR2 YYREEE (reference sequence). V shed 4 bases, J shed 2 bases, and the junction held 2 bases outside the gene matches. A note on this clonotype: The antigen is undetermined.

The V gene is TRBV5-4, the J gene TRBJ2-5; 7 bases align to TRBD1. Material: CD8+ T cells from PBMCs. This sequence was found in a human donor with Susac syndrome. The CDR3 bases are TGTGCCAGCAGCGGGGACAGTCAAGAGACCCAGTACTTC. Translation gives CASSGDSQETQYF.